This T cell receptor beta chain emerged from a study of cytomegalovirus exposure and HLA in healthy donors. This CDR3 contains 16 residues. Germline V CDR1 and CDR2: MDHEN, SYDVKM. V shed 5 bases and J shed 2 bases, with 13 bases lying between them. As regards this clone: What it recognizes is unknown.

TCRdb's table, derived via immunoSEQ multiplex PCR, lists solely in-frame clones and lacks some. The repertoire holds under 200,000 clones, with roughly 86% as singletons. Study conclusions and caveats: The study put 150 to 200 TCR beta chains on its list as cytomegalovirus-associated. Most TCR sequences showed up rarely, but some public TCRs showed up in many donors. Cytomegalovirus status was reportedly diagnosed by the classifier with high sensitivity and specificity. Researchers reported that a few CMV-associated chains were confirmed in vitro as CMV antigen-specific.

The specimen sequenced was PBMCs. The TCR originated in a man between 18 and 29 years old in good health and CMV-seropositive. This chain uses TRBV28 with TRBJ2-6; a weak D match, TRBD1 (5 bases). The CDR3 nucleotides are TGTGCCAGCAGTACCTCAGGGAACGCTGGGGCCAACGTCCTGACTTTC. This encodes CASSTSGNAGANVLTF.